Following are 19 T cell receptor beta chains from one sample sequenced in a study of blood T cell repertoires in COVID-19. TCRdb keeps only in-frame clones here, not all; method: immunoSEQ multiplex PCR. The sample includes about 92,000 clones, roughly 84% seen only once; the top ten take under 15%. Input material: peripheral blood. Every receptor here comes from a human donor in a cohort sampled during active COVID-19.

This clone has just a few counts. The CDR3 region is CASSQASGDNNEQFF. The CDR3 coding sequence is TGTGCCAGCAGCCAAGCTAGCGGGGACAACAATGAGCAGTTCTTC. The chain employs TRBV9 and TRBJ2-1, with 9 bases matching TRBD2. Trimming cost V 4 bases and J 5 bases; bases outside gene matches: 7. Looked up from germline, CDR1 is SGDLS and CDR2 is YYNGEE. CDR3 length: 15 residues.

Details on this clone: Its ends do not fully match the called genes, so a read error is possible. The V and J genes are TRBV7-7 and TRBJ1-1; 7 bases are a match to TRBD1. Per germline, CDR1 SSHAT and CDR2 FNYEAQ (reference sequence). The CDR3 totals 15 residues. As DNA, the CDR3 is TGTGCTAGCAGCTTAAGAGGGGGCGCTGACACTGAAGCTTTCTTT. This gives the protein CASSLRGGADTEAFF.

The rearrangement uses TRBV29-1 and TRBJ2-2; the match to TRBD1 covers 10 bases. Trimming took 4 bases from V and 4 from J; bases not matched to a gene: 6. Germline V gene lookup returns CDR1 SQVTM and CDR2 ANQGSEA. The CDR3 sequence is 15 residues long. CDR3 nucleotide sequence: TGCAGCGTTGCCCCCGACAGGGGGCCCACCGGGGAGCTGTTTTTT. This translates into CSVAPDRGPTGELFF.

V and J are TRBV28 and TRBJ2-7; 9 nucleotides agree with TRBD1. With V trimmed by 6 bases and J by 5 bases, 11 bases remained unmatched. Germline V lookup: CDR1 MDHEN, CDR2 SYDVKM. The CDR3 is 15 amino acids. CDR3 protein: CASSAPRDRANEQYF. DNA for the CDR3: TGTGCCAGCAGCGCACCTCGGGACAGGGCAAACGAGCAGTACTTC.

The chain links TRBV7-3 to TRBJ2-5; 9 nucleotides agree with TRBD1. The ends lost 2 bases at V and 5 bases at J; junction bases unmatched: 9. This CDR3 contains 16 residues. CDR1 and CDR2 from the germline V gene are SGHTA and FQGTGA. CDR3 DNA: TGTGCCAGCAGCTTATCGGGACAGGGCCGGTTGGAGACCCAGTACTTC. As protein: CASSLSGQGRLETQYF.

The rearrangement uses TRBV4-1 and TRBJ1-5; tentative D call: TRBD1 (6 bases). With 5 bases removed from V and 6 bases from J, the gap between germline ends came to 23 bases. The CDR3 sequence is 17 residues long. Germline V gives CDR1 MGHRA, CDR2 YSYEKL. The CDR3 coding sequence is TGCGCCAGCAGCTCCGGGCTGAGCGGGGGGGCCGGTCAGCCCCAGCATTTT. It codes for CASSSGLSGGAGQPQHF.

The rearrangement links TRBV4-1 to TRBJ2-3, with 9 positions matching TRBD2. CDR3 length equals 16 residues. In germline, CDR1 is MGHRA, CDR2 YSYEKL. V lost 1 base to trimming and J lost 2 bases; unmatched junction nucleotides: 4. Written as DNA, the CDR3 is TGCGCCAGCAGCCAAGCTCAGCGGGAGGCCACAGATACGCAGTATTTT. It encodes CASSQAQREATDTQYF.

V usage is TRBV12-3 or TRBV12-4 and J usage is TRBJ2-1; 7 nucleotides align to TRBD1. The CDR3 spans 13 residues. V lost 5 bases and J lost 13; bases outside the gene matches: 11. The chain's CDR3 is CASSIRQGVGQFF. The CDR3 DNA reads TGTGCCAGCAGTATACGACAGGGCGTGGGACAGTTCTTC.

This clone was seen a handful of times. This CDR3 is CASRAIFGGYTDTQYF. The CDR3 nucleotides read TGTGCCAGCAGGGCGATCTTCGGGGGATACACAGATACGCAGTATTTT. V is TRBV5-6 and J is TRBJ2-3, with D possibly matching TRBD2 (6 bases). Germline CDR1 is SGHDT and CDR2 is YYEEEE. This CDR3 is 16 amino acids long. V lost 5 bases and J lost 2, with 18 bases in between.

V gene TRBV7-9 combines with J gene TRBJ2-5, with a tentative D call TRBD2 (5 bases). This CDR3 comprises 13 residues. The germline V gene has CDR1 SEHNR and CDR2 FQNEAQ (reference sequence). V shed 4 bases and J shed 9 bases, with 15 bases lying between them. CDR3 in DNA: TGTGCCAGCAGCTGGACGGGATCTGTGGCCCAGTACTTC. Residues: CASSWTGSVAQYF.

The chain links TRBV7-2 to TRBJ2-3; TRBD2 matches at 8 bases. V shed 0 bases, J shed 0 bases, and the junction held 2 bases outside the gene matches. The length of the CDR3 is 16 residues. Looked up from germline, CDR1 is SGHTA and CDR2 is FQGNSA. The CDR3 DNA follows: TGTGCCAGCAGCTTAGCGTCTAGCGGGAGCACAGATACGCAGTATTTT. This encodes CASSLASSGSTDTQYF.

This rearrangement joins TRBV11-2 to TRBJ1-1; perhaps TRBD1 as D (5 bases). Germline-derived CDR1 and CDR2 are SGHAT and FQNNGV. There are 13 residues in the CDR3. The ends were cut back, 7 bases at V and 2 bases at J, with 11 bases in the middle. The CDR3 DNA sequence: TGTGCCAGCAACTTTGGGGCAAACACTGAAGCTTTCTTT. This codes for CASNFGANTEAFF.

V gene TRBV4-2 combines with J gene TRBJ2-7; 8 bases align to TRBD1. Germline loops: CDR1 LGHNA, CDR2 YNFKEQ. This CDR3 comprises 17 residues. The J segment lost 1 base and the V segment lost 4 bases, leaving 12 bases of the junction unmatched. CDR3 sequence: CASSPQIGQGLSYEQYF. The CDR3 DNA follows: TGTGCCAGCAGCCCCCAAATAGGACAGGGATTATCCTACGAGCAGTACTTC.

The rearrangement uses TRBV10-3 and TRBJ2-5; tentative D call: TRBD2 (6 bases). The germline V gene encodes CDR1 ENHRY and CDR2 SYGVKD. V was clipped by 2 bases and J by 1 base, with 11 bases between them. The CDR3 spans 15 residues. The CDR3 loop reads CAISEGGGSQETQYF. In nucleotides, the CDR3 is TGTGCCATCAGTGAGGGGGGAGGTTCCCAAGAGACCCAGTACTTC.

V is TRBV6-2 or TRBV6-3 and J is TRBJ2-1, with D unclear. The V gene's germline CDR1 is MNHEY and CDR2 SVGEGT. Trimming pared 4 bases from V and 0 bases from J, leaving 16 bases between. The CDR3 is made up of 17 amino acids. The CDR3 bases are TGTGCCAGCAGTTCGGTGGTCTTCCTGCACTCCTACAATGAGCAGTTCTTC. Amino acid sequence: CASSSVVFLHSYNEQFF.

V gene TRBV5-6 combines with J gene TRBJ2-3; TRBD2 is a possible D gene (5 bases). Trimming removed 6 bases at V and 2 bases at J, with 13 bases between. From germline, CDR1 is SGHDT and CDR2 YYEEEE. This CDR3 has 14 amino acids. The CDR3: CASIPAAITDTQYF. The CDR3, as DNA: TGTGCCAGCATCCCAGCGGCGATCACAGATACGCAGTATTTT.

The genes are TRBV28 and TRBJ2-1; D is perhaps TRBD1 (6 bases). This CDR3 has 14 amino acids. The ends were cut back, 7 bases at V and 4 bases at J, with 14 bases in the middle. Per the germline V gene, CDR1 is MDHEN and CDR2 is SYDVKM. CDR3 nucleotides: TGTGCCAGCAACCCCCGGGACATATACAATGAGCAGTTCTTC. It specifies CASNPRDIYNEQFF.

J is TRBJ2-7 and V is TRBV10-1, with 8 bases fitting TRBD2. This CDR3 region has 16 residues. Looked up from germline, CDR1 is WNHNN and CDR2 is SYGVQD (reference sequence). The V gene end was trimmed by 0 bases and the J gene end by 3 bases; junction bases not matched to a gene: 7. The CDR3, as DNA: TGCGCCAGCAGTGAGTCTATAGCGGGATATAACTACGAGCAGTACTTC. Protein sequence: CASSESIAGYNYEQYF.

V and J are TRBV6-2 or TRBV6-3 and TRBJ2-5; a possible D gene is TRBD2 (6 bases). Deletions cut 4 bases from V and 5 bases from J, with 23 bases between. Germline values: CDR1 MNHEY, CDR2 SVGEGT. The CDR3 runs 17 residues. The chain's CDR3 is CASSSDRLGLSVETQYF. As DNA, the CDR3 is TGTGCCAGCAGTTCAGATAGACTAGGCCTAAGTGTGGAGACCCAGTACTTC.